The text below deals with one T cell receptor beta chain. The ends lost 4 bases at V and 0 bases at J; junction bases unmatched: 13. The germline V gene has CDR1 SGHDT and CDR2 YYEEEE. The CDR3 totals 19 residues. The source of the sample is a study of blood T cell repertoires in COVID-19. Study in general: Both acute and convalescent COVID-19 samples were obtained from the United States, Italy and Spain.

The Seattle site enrolled patients during active infection and followed them longitudinally. In the authors' workflow: How many nucleated cells were present was estimated from reference gene primer amplification. TCRdb's copy holds only in-frame clones and misses some; the assay was immunoSEQ multiplex PCR. V, J and clone size reflect that table, while D and trimming were determined from the DNA. This table has roughly 120,000 clones, 90% appearing once. The specimen was peripheral blood. The J gene is TRBJ2-6, the V gene TRBV5-6; 7 bases align to TRBD1. This receptor was obtained from an older woman with COVID-19, enrolled during active disease. Here the CDR3 DNA reads TGTGCCAGCAGCCGAGTCCCGACAGGGTTGGGCTCTGGGGCCAACGTCCTGACTTTC. Its translation: CASSRVPTGLGSGANVLTF.